Detailed here is one T cell receptor (beta chain). Its target is not known. The sample originates from a study of identical twins. Overall study results and limits: Partial confounding of zero-insertion analyses by invariant MAIT and iNKT cells was possible. Beta out-of-frame sequences showed weaker excess sharing between twins.

A template switching step contributed a universal primer site, while unique molecular identifiers were present in the cDNA. In TCRdb, the 5' RACE reads were re-called with MiXCR into one record per CDR3 protein. This sample has 500,000 to 700,000 distinct CDR3 sequences, with roughly 6.6% found just once. Another study also made use of these data, one on yellow fever vaccine responses in identical twins.

This clonotype was sampled from a woman aged 18 to 35 in good health. The specimen was PBMCs.

The CDR3 region has the DNA TGTGCCAGCAGTTACTCGAGGGTAGCAACCTACAATGAGCAGTTCTTC. Residues: CASSYSRVATYNEQFF. The chain uses TRBV6-5 and TRBJ2-1; the D gene is possibly TRBD2 (5 bases). Trimming pared 0 bases from V and 2 bases from J, leaving 11 bases between. Germline V gene sequence: CDR1 MNHEY, CDR2 SVGAGI. The CDR3 is made up of 16 amino acids.